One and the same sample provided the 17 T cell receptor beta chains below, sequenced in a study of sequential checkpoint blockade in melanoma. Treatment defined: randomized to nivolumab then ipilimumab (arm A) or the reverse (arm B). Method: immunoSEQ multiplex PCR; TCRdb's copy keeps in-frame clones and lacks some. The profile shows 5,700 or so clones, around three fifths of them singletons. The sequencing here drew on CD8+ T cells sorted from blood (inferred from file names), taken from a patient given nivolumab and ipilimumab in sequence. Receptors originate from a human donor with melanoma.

The CDR3 DNA sequence: TGTGCCAGCAGCTTACCATCGGGGGGGCCGAACAATGAGCAGTTCTTC. This codes for CASSLPSGGPNNEQFF. The J gene is TRBJ2-1, the V gene TRBV7-9, with 8 bases fitting TRBD2. This CDR3 region has 16 residues. The junction had 8 bases not matched to a gene; V was cut back by 2 bases and J by 5 bases. Germline V gives CDR1 SEHNR, CDR2 FQNEAQ (reference sequence). Drawing the rest from reference TRBV7-9 and TRBJ2-1, the complete variable domain is DTGVSQNPRHKITKRGQNVTFRCDPISEHNRLYWYRQTLGQGPEFLTYFQNEAQLEKSRLLSDRFSAERPKGSFSTLEIQRTEQGDSAMYLCASSLPSGGPNNEQFFGPGTRLTVL.

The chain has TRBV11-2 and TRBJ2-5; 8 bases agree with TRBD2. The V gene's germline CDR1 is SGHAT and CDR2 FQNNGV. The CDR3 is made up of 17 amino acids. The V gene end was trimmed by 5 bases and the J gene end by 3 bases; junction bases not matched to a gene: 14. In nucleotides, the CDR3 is TGTGCCAGCAGCCATGCCCCAGCGGGGGAAGGTGAAGAGACCCAGTACTTC. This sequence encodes CASSHAPAGEGEETQYF.

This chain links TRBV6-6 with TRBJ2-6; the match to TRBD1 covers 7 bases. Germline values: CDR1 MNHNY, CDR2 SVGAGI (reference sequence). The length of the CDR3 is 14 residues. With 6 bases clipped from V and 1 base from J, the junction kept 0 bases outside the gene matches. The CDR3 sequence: CASRQGSGANVLTF. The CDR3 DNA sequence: TGTGCCAGCAGACAGGGGTCTGGGGCCAACGTCCTGACTTTC.

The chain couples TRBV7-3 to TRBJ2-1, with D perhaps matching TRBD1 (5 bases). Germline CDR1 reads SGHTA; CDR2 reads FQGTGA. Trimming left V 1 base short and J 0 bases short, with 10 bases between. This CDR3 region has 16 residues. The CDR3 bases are TGTGCCAGCAGCTTAATAGGACAAAGCTCCTACAATGAGCAGTTCTTC. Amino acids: CASSLIGQSSYNEQFF. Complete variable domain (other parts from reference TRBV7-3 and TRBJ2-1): GAGVSQTPSNKVTEKGKYVELRCDPISGHTALYWYRQSLGQGPEFLIYFQGTGAADDSGLPNDRFFAVRPEGSVSTLKIQRTERGDSAVYLCASSLIGQSSYNEQFFGPGTRLTVL.

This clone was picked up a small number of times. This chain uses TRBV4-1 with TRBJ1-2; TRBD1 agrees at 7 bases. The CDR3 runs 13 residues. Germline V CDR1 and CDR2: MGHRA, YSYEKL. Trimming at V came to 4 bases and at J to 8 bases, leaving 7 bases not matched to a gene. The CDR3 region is CASSLQGNEGYTF. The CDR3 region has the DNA TGCGCCAGCAGCCTACAGGGGAATGAGGGCTACACCTTC.

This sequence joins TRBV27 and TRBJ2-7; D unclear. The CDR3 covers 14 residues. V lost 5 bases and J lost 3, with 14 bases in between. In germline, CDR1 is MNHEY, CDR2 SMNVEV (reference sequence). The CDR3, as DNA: TGTGCCAGCAGTACAAGAGCTAGTTTCTACGAGCAGTACTTC. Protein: CASSTRASFYEQYF.

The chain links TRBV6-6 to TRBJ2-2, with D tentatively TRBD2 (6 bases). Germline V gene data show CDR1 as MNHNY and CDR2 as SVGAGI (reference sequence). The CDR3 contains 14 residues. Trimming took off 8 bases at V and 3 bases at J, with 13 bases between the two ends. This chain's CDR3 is CASRPGAYTGELFF. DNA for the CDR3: TGTGCCAGCCGGCCGGGAGCCTACACCGGGGAGCTGTTTTTT.

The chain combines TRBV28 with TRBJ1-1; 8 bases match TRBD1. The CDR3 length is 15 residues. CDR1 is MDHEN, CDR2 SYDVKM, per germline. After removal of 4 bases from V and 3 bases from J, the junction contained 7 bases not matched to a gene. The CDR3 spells CASSWGLDRDTEAFF. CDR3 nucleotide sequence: TGTGCCAGCAGTTGGGGCTTGGACAGGGACACTGAAGCTTTCTTT.

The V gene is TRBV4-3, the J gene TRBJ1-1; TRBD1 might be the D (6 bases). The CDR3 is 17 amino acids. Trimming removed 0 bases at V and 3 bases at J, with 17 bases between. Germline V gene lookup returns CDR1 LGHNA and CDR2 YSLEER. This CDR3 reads CASSQDWPGDLDTEAFF. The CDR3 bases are TGCGCCAGCAGCCAAGATTGGCCAGGGGATTTGGACACTGAAGCTTTCTTT.

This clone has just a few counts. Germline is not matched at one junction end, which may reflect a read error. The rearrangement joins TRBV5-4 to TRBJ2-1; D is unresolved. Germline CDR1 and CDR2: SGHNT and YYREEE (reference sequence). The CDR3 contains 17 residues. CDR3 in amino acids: CASSQDLAFSSYNEQFF. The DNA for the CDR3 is TGCGCCAGCAGCCAAGATTTGGCCTTCAGCTCCTACAATGAGCAGTTCTTC.

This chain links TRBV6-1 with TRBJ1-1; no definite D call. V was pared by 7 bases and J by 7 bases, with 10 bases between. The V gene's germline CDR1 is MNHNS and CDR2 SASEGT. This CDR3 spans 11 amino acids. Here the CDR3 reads CASINEGEAFF. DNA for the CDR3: TGTGCCAGCATTAATGAGGGTGAAGCTTTCTTT.

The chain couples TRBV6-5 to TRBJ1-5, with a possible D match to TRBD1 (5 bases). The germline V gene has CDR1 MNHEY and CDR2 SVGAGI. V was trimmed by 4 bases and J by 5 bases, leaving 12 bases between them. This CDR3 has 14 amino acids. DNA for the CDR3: TGTGCCAGCAGTTTGACAGAGCCCCATCAGCCCCAGCATTTT. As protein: CASSLTEPHQPQHF.

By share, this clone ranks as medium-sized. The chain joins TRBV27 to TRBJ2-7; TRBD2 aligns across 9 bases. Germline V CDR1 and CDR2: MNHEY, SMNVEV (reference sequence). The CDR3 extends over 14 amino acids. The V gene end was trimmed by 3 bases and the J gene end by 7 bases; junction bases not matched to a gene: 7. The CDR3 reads CASSFGSGGKEQYF. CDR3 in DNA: TGTGCCAGCAGTTTCGGTAGCGGGGGTAAAGAGCAGTACTTC.

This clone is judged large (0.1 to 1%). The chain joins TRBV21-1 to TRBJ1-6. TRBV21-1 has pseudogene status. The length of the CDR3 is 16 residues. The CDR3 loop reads CASSSRGTAGDSPLHF. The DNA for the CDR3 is TGTGCCAGCAGCAGCAGGGGGACAGCGGGGGATTCACCCCTCCACTTT.

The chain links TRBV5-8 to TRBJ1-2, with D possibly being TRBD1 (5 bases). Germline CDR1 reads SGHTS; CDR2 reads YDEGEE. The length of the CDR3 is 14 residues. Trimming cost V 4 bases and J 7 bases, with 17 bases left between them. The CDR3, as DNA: TGTGCCAGCAGCGTTCCGGGACTGGAGTCTGGCTACACCTTC. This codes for CASSVPGLESGYTF.

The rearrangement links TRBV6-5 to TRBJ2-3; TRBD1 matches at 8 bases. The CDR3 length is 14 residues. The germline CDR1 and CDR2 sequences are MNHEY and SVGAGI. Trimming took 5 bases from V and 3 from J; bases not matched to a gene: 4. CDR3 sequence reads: CASSLGQGTDTQYF. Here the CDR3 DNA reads TGTGCCAGCAGTCTAGGACAGGGAACAGATACGCAGTATTTT.

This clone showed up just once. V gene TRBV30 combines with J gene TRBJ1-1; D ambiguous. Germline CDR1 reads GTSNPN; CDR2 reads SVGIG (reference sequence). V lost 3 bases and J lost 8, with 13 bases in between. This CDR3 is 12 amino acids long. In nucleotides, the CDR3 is TGTGCCTGGAGCGCACCTACCCCAGAAGCTTTCTTT. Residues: CAWSAPTPEAFF.